This T cell receptor beta chain was identified in a study of T cell responses to AZD1222 COVID-19 vaccine. Notes on the study in general: With dominance at 160-218 and 743-854, vaccine-associated CD4 TCRs spanned spike. Only 5 or 6 individuals given AZD1222 were seropositive at baseline. Variant regions that are unmutated are reportedly the target of nearly half of spike-specific TCRs.

CDR3 length equals 14 residues. The V end was cut by 7 bases, the J end by 2 bases, with 11 bases between. CDR1 is MNHEY and CDR2 is SVGAGI in the germline V gene. Comments on this clone: Its specificity is not known.

Produced via immunoSEQ multiplex PCR; TCRdb's table is partial and in-frame only. Here the sample spans approximately 120,000 clones, around 87% being singletons. The clonotype was recovered from an adult who received the AZD1222 COVID-19 vaccine. The sample in question was peripheral blood, obtained 28 days after the second AZD1222 dose. The genes are TRBV6-5 and TRBJ2-2, with a possible D match to TRBD2 (5 bases). The CDR3 is CASNLDFNTGELFF. The CDR3 nucleotides read TGTGCCAGCAACCTGGACTTCAACACCGGGGAGCTGTTTTTT.